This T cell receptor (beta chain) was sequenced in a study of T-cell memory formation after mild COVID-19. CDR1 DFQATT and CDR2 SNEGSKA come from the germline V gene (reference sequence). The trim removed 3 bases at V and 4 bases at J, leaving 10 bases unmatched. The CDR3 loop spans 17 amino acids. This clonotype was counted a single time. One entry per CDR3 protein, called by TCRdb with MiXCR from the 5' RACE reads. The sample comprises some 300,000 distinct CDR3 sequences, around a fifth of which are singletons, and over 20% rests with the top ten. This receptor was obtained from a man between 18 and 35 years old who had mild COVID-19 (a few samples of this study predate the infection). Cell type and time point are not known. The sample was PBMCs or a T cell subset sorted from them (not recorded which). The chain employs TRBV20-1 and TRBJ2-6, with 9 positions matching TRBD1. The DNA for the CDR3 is TGCAGTGCTAGTGCTACAGGGGGCGGTAGCGGGGCCAACGTCCTGACTTTC. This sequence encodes CSASATGGGSGANVLTF.